Shown below are 24 T cell receptor beta chains from a single sample sequenced in a study of T cell repertoires in cytomegalovirus infection. Their antigens are not known. TCRdb passed the reads through MiXCR, listing each CDR3 protein once. This sample carries more than 250,000 distinct CDR3 sequences, about 25% of them seen once, and the ten largest clones take approximately 12%. Here the sequenced sample was cultured PBMCs, taken from culture after CMV antigen stimulation. Receptors were obtained from a human donor in good health (CMV status not recorded). Some clones in this sample may be carry-over from other donors' samples.

The rearrangement uses TRBV12-3 or TRBV12-4 and TRBJ1-3; D uncertain. V lost 5 bases and J lost 0, with 11 bases in between. The CDR3 is 15 residues long. CDR3 amino acids: CASSLPWVSGNTIYF. The CDR3 region has the DNA TGTGCCAGCAGTCTCCCTTGGGTCTCTGGAAACACCATATATTTT.

The chain is built from TRBV3-1 and TRBJ2-1, with 10 bases lining up with TRBD2. Germline loops: CDR1 LGHDT, CDR2 YNNKEL (reference sequence). The V segment lost 1 base and the J segment 7 bases; nucleotides outside the gene matches: 16. The CDR3 extends over 19 amino acids. DNA of the CDR3: TGTGCCAGCAGCCAAGTACGTCTAGCGGGGGATCTACTAGATAATGAGCAGTTCTTC. Encoded protein: CASSQVRLAGDLLDNEQFF.

This clonotype was recorded many times. This chain uses TRBV7-2 with TRBJ2-3, with a tentative D call TRBD2 (5 bases). Deletions cut 1 base from V and 6 bases from J, with 17 bases between. The CDR3 runs 16 residues. The germline gives CDR1 SGHTA, CDR2 FQGNSA. CDR3 protein: CASSLVGGAGIDTQYF. In nucleotides, the CDR3 is TGTGCCAGCAGCTTAGTTGGCGGCGCGGGCATTGATACGCAGTATTTT. Full variable domain (remainder filled in from reference TRBV7-2 and TRBJ2-3): GAGVSQSPSNKVTEKGKDVELRCDPISGHTALYWYRQSLGQGLEFLIYFQGNSAPDKSGLPSDRFSAERTGGSVSTLTIQRTQQEDSAVYLCASSLVGGAGIDTQYFGPGTRLTVL.

This clonotype came up many times. The V gene is TRBV20-1, the J gene TRBJ2-1; a weak D match, TRBD2 (6 bases). The germline V gene has CDR1 DFQATT and CDR2 SNEGSKA (reference sequence). Between the trimmed V and J ends, which lost 5 bases and 2 bases, there was a span of 10 bases. The CDR3 is 13 amino acids. The CDR3 reads CSARDLTYNEQFF. CDR3 bases: TGCAGTGCTCGGGACTTGACCTACAATGAGCAGTTCTTC.

This clonotype has a handful of counts. The chain has TRBV7-2 and TRBJ1-3; 8 bases map to TRBD1. V gave up 4 bases and J gave up 0 bases; unmatched junction bases: 8. Germline CDR1 is SGHTA and CDR2 is FQGNSA. The CDR3 is 17 amino acids. The CDR3 sequence: CASSSNRQGSSGNTIYF. CDR3 nucleotides: TGTGCCAGCAGCTCCAACCGACAGGGGAGCTCTGGAAACACCATATATTTT.

The gene calls are TRBV12-3 or TRBV12-4 and TRBJ1-1, with 7 bases aligning to TRBD1. There are 15 residues in the CDR3. Trimming cost V 6 bases and J 0 bases; bases outside gene matches: 7. The CDR3 spells CASSQGQVMNTEAFF. CDR3 coding DNA: TGTGCCAGCAGCCAAGGACAGGTGATGAACACTGAAGCTTTCTTT.

With regard to this clonotype: A much bigger clone sits one base away, suggesting this may be a read error. It is likely a read error, because the conserved phenylalanine at the end of the CDR3 is missing. CDR3 region: CASSPGTGVAPDQETQYS. Here the CDR3 DNA reads TGTGCCAGCAGCCCCGGGACAGGTGTTGCCCCAGACCAAGAGACCCAGTACTCC. The chain recombines TRBV7-2 with TRBJ2-5; 8 bases are shared with TRBD1. The CDR3 spans 18 residues. V dropped 5 bases and J dropped 0; count of bases not matched to a gene: 14. Germline V CDR1 and CDR2: SGHTA, FQGNSA.

The chain joins TRBV7-2 to TRBJ2-2; D possibly corresponds to TRBD1 (6 bases). The CDR3 has 14 residues. Looked up from germline, CDR1 is SGHTA and CDR2 is FQGNSA. The V end lost 2 bases, the J end lost 7 bases, and 11 bases lay between the germline ends. CDR3 protein: CASSLQDSGGELFF. The CDR3 DNA sequence: TGTGCCAGCAGCTTACAGGACAGCGGCGGGGAGCTGTTTTTT.

The V call is TRBV5-1, the J call TRBJ2-2, with TRBD2 matching over 7 bases. Per germline, CDR1 SGHRS and CDR2 YFSETQ. This CDR3 spans 15 amino acids. The ends lost 0 bases at V and 4 bases at J; junction bases unmatched: 3. The CDR3: CASSLASGTTGELFF. Here the CDR3 DNA reads TGCGCCAGCAGCTTGGCTAGCGGAACCACCGGGGAGCTGTTTTTT.

This clonotype was observed a few times. This sequence joins TRBV11-2 and TRBJ1-1, with 7 bases matching TRBD1. This CDR3 spans 15 amino acids. Per germline, CDR1 SGHAT and CDR2 FQNNGV. J lost 5 bases, V lost 4 bases, and 10 bases had no gene match. The CDR3 nucleotides are TGTGCCAGCAGCTCCCTCGACAGGGTGGGAACTGAAGCTTTCTTT. It encodes CASSSLDRVGTEAFF.

V and J are TRBV29-1 and TRBJ2-3; D call uncertain. CDR1 is SQVTM and CDR2 is ANQGSEA in the germline V gene. The CDR3 loop spans 16 amino acids. Between the trimmed V and J ends, which lost 7 bases and 0 bases, there was a span of 20 bases. The CDR3 coding sequence is TGCAGCGGGCAAGGTGGGGAACTTTCTAGCACAGATACGCAGTATTTT. Translation gives CSGQGGELSSTDTQYF.

The genes are TRBV6-5 and TRBJ2-7; 10 nucleotides agree with TRBD1. The CDR3 extends over 18 amino acids. From germline, CDR1 is MNHEY and CDR2 SVGAGI. J was trimmed by 3 bases and V by 4 bases; bases with no gene match: 15. CDR3 sequence: CASSSTGTGATRLYEQYV. As DNA, the CDR3 is TGTGCCAGCAGTTCTACCGGGACAGGGGCCACCCGCCTCTACGAGCAGTACGTC.

The CDR3: CASSQGPQGYEQYV. The CDR3 DNA is TGCGCCAGCAGCCAAGGTCCCCAGGGCTACGAGCAGTACGTC. The chain is built from TRBV4-1 and TRBJ2-7, with D possibly being TRBD1 (5 bases). The CDR3 covers 14 residues. The germline V and J ends were trimmed by 1 base and 3 bases, with 10 bases remaining between them. Per the germline V gene, CDR1 is MGHRA and CDR2 is YSYEKL.

This clonotype has just a few counts. This chain links TRBV12-3 or TRBV12-4 with TRBJ1-5, with D possibly matching TRBD1 (5 bases). The V gene lost 6 bases and the J gene lost 7 bases, with 16 bases spanning the gap. The CDR3 spans 14 residues. DNA of the CDR3: TGTGCCAGCAGGCCTGGGACGGCGTACCAGCCCCAGCATTTT. It translates to CASRPGTAYQPQHF.

V is TRBV7-6 and J is TRBJ2-7; possible D gene TRBD1, 6 bases. The V gene lost 1 base and the J gene lost 0 bases, with 16 bases spanning the gap. The CDR3 is 17 residues long. Germline assignment: CDR1 SGHVS and CDR2 FNYEAQ. CDR3: CASSLGNGQSNSYEQYF. In DNA, the CDR3 is TGTGCCAGCAGCTTAGGTAACGGACAGAGTAACTCCTACGAGCAGTACTTC. The full variable domain, completed using reference TRBV7-6 and TRBJ2-7, is GAGVSQSPRYKVTKRGQDVALRCDPISGHVSLYWYRQALGQGPEFLTYFNYEAQQDKSGLPNDRFSAERPEGSISTLTIQRTEQRDSAMYRCASSLGNGQSNSYEQYFGPGTRLTVT.

V is TRBV6-1 and J is TRBJ2-1; D not resolved. Trimming removed 3 bases from V and 4 bases from J, with 22 bases in between. This CDR3 comprises 18 residues. Germline assignment: CDR1 MNHNS and CDR2 SASEGT. The CDR3 protein is CASSEFPLHRLEYNEQFF. Here the CDR3 DNA reads TGTGCCAGCAGTGAGTTTCCGCTCCATCGGTTAGAGTACAATGAGCAGTTCTTC.

The chain recombines TRBV7-2 with TRBJ1-2, with a weak D call TRBD1 (6 bases). V lost 6 bases to trimming and J lost 5 bases, with 10 bases between them. CDR1 and CDR2 (germline): SGHTA, FQGNSA. The CDR3 runs to 12 residues. This chain's CDR3 is CASRGQSYGYTF. CDR3 nucleotide sequence: TGTGCCAGCAGAGGACAGTCGTATGGCTACACCTTC.

This chain connects TRBV20-1 to TRBJ2-7, with a weak D call TRBD2 (6 bases). Trimming took off 0 bases at V and 3 bases at J, with 12 bases between the two ends. The CDR3 is 14 residues long. Looked up from germline, CDR1 is DFQATT and CDR2 is SNEGSKA (reference sequence). CDR3: CSARDMRGLYEQYF. The DNA of the CDR3 is TGCAGTGCTAGAGATATGCGGGGACTCTACGAGCAGTACTTC.

As DNA, the CDR3 is TGTGCCAGCAGCTTGAGGCAGTCATCCCTCTGGGGCTACACCTTC. Protein sequence: CASSLRQSSLWGYTF. The rearrangement uses TRBV5-4 and TRBJ1-2; unclear D gene. The CDR3 spans 15 residues. The germline V and J ends were trimmed by 1 base and 8 bases, with 18 bases remaining between them. The germline gives CDR1 SGHNT, CDR2 YYREEE (reference sequence). Using reference TRBV5-4 and TRBJ1-2 for the parts outside the CDR3, the full variable domain is ETGVTQSPTHLIKTRGQQVTLRCSSQSGHNTVSWYQQALGQGPQFIFQYYREEENGRGNFPPRFSGLQFPNYSSELNVNALELDDSALYLCASSLRQSSLWGYTFGSGTRLTVV.

Ten or more counts support this clonotype. V gene TRBV7-2 combines with J gene TRBJ2-5; 11 nucleotides agree with TRBD1. Germline V gives CDR1 SGHTA, CDR2 FQGNSA. The V gene end was trimmed by 4 bases and the J gene end by 4 bases; junction bases not matched to a gene: 5. This CDR3 comprises 15 residues. CDR3 sequence reads: CASSWDRGKGETQYF. CDR3 DNA sequence: TGTGCCAGCAGCTGGGACAGGGGGAAGGGAGAGACCCAGTACTTC.

A few counts support this clonotype. V is TRBV6-1 and J is TRBJ1-4; the D is unclear. V was shortened by 7 bases and J by 3 bases, with 12 bases between the two germline ends. Germline V gene data show CDR1 as MNHNS and CDR2 as SASEGT. CDR3 size: 14 residues. The CDR3 here is CASTIQAPNEKLFF. In DNA form, the CDR3 reads TGTGCCAGCACCATTCAAGCACCTAATGAAAAACTGTTTTTT.

The V and J genes are TRBV9 and TRBJ1-1, with D perhaps TRBD1 (5 bases). V dropped 0 bases and J dropped 4 bases, with 10 bases sitting between them. Per germline, CDR1 SGDLS and CDR2 YYNGEE. The CDR3 length is 14 residues. CDR3 residues: CASSVGQGSTEAFF. The CDR3 bases are TGTGCCAGCAGCGTAGGGCAGGGAAGCACTGAAGCTTTCTTT.

This clonotype has just a few counts. CDR3 region: CASSPIFVSKIETQYF. The CDR3 DNA sequence: TGCGCCAGCAGCCCCATTTTCGTCAGTAAAATAGAGACCCAGTACTTC. V is TRBV5-1 and J is TRBJ2-5; no clear D. The CDR3 is 16 residues long. Between the trimmed V and J ends, which lost 4 bases and 4 bases, there was a span of 20 bases. Per germline, CDR1 SGHRS and CDR2 YFSETQ.

The chain recombines TRBV12-3 or TRBV12-4 with TRBJ1-2, with TRBD1 matching 8 bases. V lost 7 bases and J lost 6; bases outside the gene matches: 10. The CDR3 is 14 residues long. CDR3 coding DNA: TGTGCCAGCACTATAAGGACAGGGTCTAATGGCTACACCTTC. It translates to CASTIRTGSNGYTF.